This record looks at one T cell receptor (beta chain) sequence and its context. This record belongs to a study of blood T cell repertoires in COVID-19. Turning to the study itself: Researchers got acute and convalescent COVID-19 samples from the United States, Italy and Spain. In each case, the material was cDNA or gDNA derived from T cells, B-cell-depleted T cells, or PBMCs.

Source study methods: Estimation of nucleated cell counts was performed using reference gene primer amplification. The assay was immunoSEQ multiplex PCR, and TCRdb's table has in-frame clones only and misses some. V and J calls and clone size are as listed in that table; D and trimming were resolved from the DNA. In the table there are roughly 250,000 clones, 75% to 85% of which are singletons. The CDR3 consists of 13 residues. Germline V gene lookup returns CDR1 WNHNN and CDR2 SYGVQD (reference sequence). V shed 5 bases and J 7 bases; nucleotides not matched to a gene: 5. Sequencing used peripheral blood. The V call is TRBV10-1, the J call TRBJ2-1; the match to TRBD1 covers 7 bases. This TCR came from a human donor in a cohort sampled during active COVID-19. The CDR3, as DNA: TGCGCCAGCAGTCGACAGGGAAATAATGAGCAGTTCTTC. Its protein is CASSRQGNNEQFF.